The 18 T cell receptor beta chains in this list originate from one sample, sequenced in a study of blood T cell repertoires in COVID-19. Repertoires were generated with immunoSEQ multiplex PCR, while TCRdb's copy carries only in-frame clones and drops some. The sample has 150,000 to 160,000 clones, 80% seen once. Sequenced: peripheral blood. The receptors originated from a man aged 55-75 years with acute or convalescent COVID-19.

This clone was found a few times. The chain uses TRBV19 and TRBJ2-1; 8 bases map to TRBD1. Germline values: CDR1 LNHDA, CDR2 SQIVND (reference sequence). The CDR3 length is 14 residues. V lost 6 bases, J lost 3 bases, and 4 bases stayed unmatched. The chain's CDR3 is CASSRDRGYNEQFF. CDR3 nucleotide sequence: TGTGCCAGTAGCCGAGACAGGGGCTACAATGAGCAGTTCTTC.

This chain connects TRBV5-1 to TRBJ2-1; 7 bases fit TRBD2. The CDR3 consists of 15 residues. CDR1 and CDR2 (germline): SGHRS, YFSETQ. The J segment lost 1 base and the V segment lost 0 bases, leaving 1 base of the junction unmatched. CDR3 DNA sequence: TGCGCCAGCAGCTTGGCAGCGGGGTCCTACAATGAGCAGTTCTTC. As protein: CASSLAAGSYNEQFF.

The rearrangement uses TRBV9 and TRBJ1-1, with D possibly matching TRBD1 (5 bases). This CDR3 contains 14 residues. The V gene lost 2 bases and the J gene lost 6 bases, with 14 bases spanning the gap. Germline V gives CDR1 SGDLS, CDR2 YYNGEE. CDR3 nucleotides: TGTGCCAGCAGCGTTCTCTCTGGGGGGGCTGAAGCTTTCTTT. Translated, it gives CASSVLSGGAEAFF.

This sequence joins TRBV5-4 and TRBJ1-6; no clear D gene. V lost 0 bases and J 5 bases, leaving 6 bases between the germline ends. The CDR3 spans 14 residues. Germline V gene data show CDR1 as SGHNT and CDR2 as YYREEE (reference sequence). The CDR3 here is CASSLGRNNSPLHF. The CDR3 nucleotides are TGTGCCAGCAGCTTGGGGCGGAATAATTCACCCCTCCACTTT.

V and J are TRBV29-1 and TRBJ1-6, with D tentatively TRBD1 (5 bases). The CDR3 is 13 residues long. V lost 5 bases and J lost 14, with 19 bases in between. Germline CDR1 reads SQVTM; CDR2 reads ANQGSEA. In DNA form, the CDR3 reads TGCAGCGTTTTGACAGTCCCCGTCGGCGCCCTCCACTTT. The encoded protein is CSVLTVPVGALHF.

The V gene is TRBV4-1, the J gene TRBJ1-5; 8 bases align to TRBD1. J lost 4 bases, V lost 1 base, and 6 bases had no gene match. The length of the CDR3 is 16 residues. Germline V gene lookup returns CDR1 MGHRA and CDR2 YSYEKL. The CDR3 coding sequence is TGCGCCAGCAGCCAAGCAGGACAGGGACGGAATCAGCCCCAGCATTTT. As protein: CASSQAGQGRNQPQHF.

This clone was recorded only once. J is TRBJ1-5 and V is TRBV10-3, with D possibly matching TRBD1 (6 bases). CDR3 size: 14 residues. The V gene's germline CDR1 is ENHRY and CDR2 SYGVKD. The V gene lost 2 bases and the J gene lost 6 bases, with 11 bases spanning the gap. The CDR3 coding sequence is TGTGCCATCAGTGAGGGAATAGGGGGTCAGCCCCAGCATTTT. This sequence encodes CAISEGIGGQPQHF.

A single count supports this clone. This chain uses TRBV27 with TRBJ2-3; D call uncertain. This CDR3 spans 16 amino acids. Per the germline V gene, CDR1 is MNHEY and CDR2 is SMNVEV (reference sequence). V lost 5 bases and J 0 bases, leaving 15 bases between the germline ends. The CDR3 DNA sequence: TGTGCCAGCAGTCCTATTCGGGTACTTAGCACAGATACGCAGTATTTT. Translated, it gives CASSPIRVLSTDTQYF.

The genes are TRBV30 and TRBJ2-7, with D tentatively TRBD2 (6 bases). Looked up from germline, CDR1 is GTSNPN and CDR2 is SVGIG (reference sequence). This CDR3 region has 13 residues. Trimming pared 0 bases from V and 4 bases from J, leaving 10 bases between. The CDR3 nucleotides read TGTGCCTGGAGTGTACGCGGAGGGTACGAGCAGTACTTC. Protein sequence: CAWSVRGGYEQYF.

This clone appeared a few times. V gene TRBV12-3 or TRBV12-4 combines with J gene TRBJ1-2; D unresolved. The V end was cut by 3 bases, the J end by 2 bases, with 7 bases between. The CDR3 runs 13 residues. The CDR3: CASSFLQNYGYTF. For the CDR3, the DNA is TGTGCCAGCAGTTTTTTACAAAACTATGGCTACACCTTC.

This clone came up a few times. The rearrangement uses TRBV6-2 or TRBV6-3 and TRBJ2-7; 12 nucleotides match TRBD2. Germline V gene data show CDR1 as MNHEY and CDR2 as SVGEGT. The CDR3 consists of 17 residues. V shed 0 bases and J 6 bases; nucleotides not matched to a gene: 9. In DNA form, the CDR3 reads TGTGCCAGCAGTTACTCCGCCCTAGCGGGAGGGCCGTCCGAGCAGTACTTC. Amino acid sequence: CASSYSALAGGPSEQYF.

This sequence joins TRBV19 and TRBJ1-6, with 9 bases fitting TRBD1. The junction had 11 bases not matched to a gene; V was cut back by 4 bases and J by 10 bases. Per germline, CDR1 LNHDA and CDR2 SQIVND (reference sequence). The CDR3 is 16 amino acids. The CDR3 here is CASSSLRTGDRSPLHF. DNA for the CDR3: TGTGCCAGTAGTAGTCTCCGGACAGGGGACAGATCACCCCTCCACTTT.

This clone was observed once. In DNA form, the CDR3 reads TGCGCCAGCAGCCAAGACGGTAATCAGCCCCAGCATTTT. Residues: CASSQDGNQPQHF. The V call is TRBV4-1, the J call TRBJ1-5; D is uncertain. This CDR3 region has 13 residues. Germline values: CDR1 MGHRA, CDR2 YSYEKL. Between the trimmed V and J ends, which lost 0 bases and 4 bases, there was a span of 4 bases.

The V gene is TRBV5-1, the J gene TRBJ1-6, with a possible D match to TRBD1 (5 bases). Trimming took 5 bases from V and 7 from J, leaving 13 bases between them. Germline V gives CDR1 SGHRS, CDR2 YFSETQ. The CDR3 sequence is 14 residues long. CDR3 sequence: CASRDTGTNSPLHF. DNA of the CDR3: TGCGCCAGCAGGGACACAGGAACCAATTCACCCCTCCACTTT.

The chain recombines TRBV5-4 with TRBJ1-1; weak D call: TRBD1 (6 bases). V lost 4 bases and J 1 base, leaving 11 bases between the germline ends. There are 14 residues in the CDR3. CDR1 is SGHNT, CDR2 YYREEE, per germline (reference sequence). The CDR3 DNA is TGTGCCAGCAGCGCAGTCAGGGGGAACACTGAAGCTTTCTTT. Its protein product is CASSAVRGNTEAFF.

This clone was seen just once. The J gene is TRBJ1-3, the V gene TRBV6-6; no clear D. Trimming removed 8 bases from V and 0 bases from J, with 14 bases in between. The V gene's germline CDR1 is MNHNY and CDR2 SVGAGI (reference sequence). The CDR3 spans 15 residues. The CDR3 loop is CASVNSRLSGNTIYF. DNA of the CDR3: TGTGCCAGCGTTAACAGCCGCCTCTCTGGAAACACCATATATTTT.

This clone was seen only once. The chain employs TRBV5-1 and TRBJ2-2; 11 bases map to TRBD2. Germline CDR1 SGHRS, CDR2 YFSETQ. V shed 5 bases, J shed 6 bases, and the junction held 15 bases outside the gene matches. The CDR3 is made up of 18 amino acids. The CDR3 is CASRPGTSGPRMAGELFF. For the CDR3, the DNA is TGCGCCAGCAGACCCGGGACTAGCGGCCCCCGAATGGCCGGGGAGCTGTTTTTT.

The DNA of the CDR3 is TGTGCCAGCAGCCCCAAGCCGGGACTAGCGGGAGGCGGCATTCAGTACTTC. Protein product: CASSPKPGLAGGGIQYF. V usage is TRBV28 and J usage is TRBJ2-4; the match to TRBD2 covers 15 bases. Trimming removed 6 bases from V and 9 bases from J; junction bases left unmatched: 12. The CDR3 consists of 17 residues. Germline V gene data show CDR1 as MDHEN and CDR2 as SYDVKM.